The 11 T cell receptor beta chains presented below share a single source sample, sequenced in a study of Tregs in tolerant kidney transplant recipients. The repertoire was sequenced with immunoSEQ multiplex PCR; TCRdb's copy has only in-frame clones and lacks some. The table lists about 46,000 clones, about 90% of them singletons, with 0.55% to 0.75% in the top ten. The sequenced sample was Tregs from blood. All receptors derive from a human donor in good health.

The rearrangement uses TRBV6-5 and TRBJ1-1, with a possible D match to TRBD1 (6 bases). CDR3 length: 14 amino acids. Trimming stripped 6 bases from V and 4 bases from J, with 15 bases between. The V gene's germline CDR1 is MNHEY and CDR2 SVGAGI. The CDR3 bases are TGTGCCAGCAGGTCCTGGGGAGGGGGCACTGAAGCTTTCTTT. Encoded protein: CASRSWGGGTEAFF.

The CDR3 DNA is TGCGCCAGCAGCCCTGGACAGGGACCCTACGAGCAGTACTTC. Protein product: CASSPGQGPYEQYF. V is TRBV5-1 and J is TRBJ2-7, with 8 positions matching TRBD1. With 4 bases clipped from V and 2 bases from J, the junction kept 5 bases outside the gene matches. From germline, CDR1 is SGHRS and CDR2 YFSETQ. The CDR3 contains 14 residues.

The chain uses TRBV30 and TRBJ1-1, with D possibly being TRBD1 (5 bases). CDR3 length: 20 residues. Germline CDR1 GTSNPN, CDR2 SVGIG (reference sequence). The V end lost 3 bases, the J end lost 4 bases, and 33 bases lay between the germline ends. In DNA, the CDR3 is TGTGCCTGGAGCTCCATCCGGGACCCCCGCGGTAATACTCGGCTCACTGAAGCTTTCTTT. Protein sequence: CAWSSIRDPRGNTRLTEAFF.

The rearrangement joins TRBV5-6 to TRBJ1-5, with a weak D call TRBD1 (5 bases). The length of the CDR3 is 15 residues. Germline V gene lookup returns CDR1 SGHDT and CDR2 YYEEEE. Deletions cut 4 bases from V and 2 bases from J, with 13 bases between. The CDR3 DNA follows: TGTGCCAGCAGCGAGATCGACAGACGCAATCAGCCCCAGCATTTT. The encoded protein is CASSEIDRRNQPQHF.

The V and J genes are TRBV6-5 and TRBJ1-2; TRBD1 matches at 7 bases. The J segment lost 2 bases and the V segment lost 2 bases, leaving 2 bases of the junction unmatched. This CDR3 has 14 amino acids. Germline V lookup: CDR1 MNHEY, CDR2 SVGAGI. The DNA for the CDR3 is TGTGCCAGCAGTTACGACAGGGCCAACTATGGCTACACCTTC. This sequence encodes CASSYDRANYGYTF.

This clone was observed a handful of times. The V gene is TRBV7-9, the J gene TRBJ2-3; D is possibly TRBD2 (6 bases). The CDR3 contains 14 residues. Germline CDR1 is SEHNR and CDR2 is FQNEAQ (reference sequence). Trimming took 0 bases from V and 4 from J, leaving 8 bases between them. CDR3 protein: CASSLAGGADTQYF. The CDR3 region has the DNA TGTGCCAGCAGCTTAGCGGGGGGAGCAGATACGCAGTATTTT.

This chain uses TRBV4-1 with TRBJ2-1; a weak D match, TRBD2 (5 bases). CDR1 and CDR2 (germline): MGHRA, YSYEKL. The V gene lost 5 bases and the J gene lost 5 bases, with 10 bases spanning the gap. This CDR3 contains 13 residues. The CDR3 is CASSWTGNNEQFF. Here the CDR3 DNA reads TGCGCCAGCAGCTGGACGGGGAACAATGAGCAGTTCTTC.

This sequence joins TRBV5-1 and TRBJ2-3; the D is unclear. The CDR3 consists of 15 residues. V shed 4 bases and J shed 0 bases, with 12 bases lying between them. From germline, CDR1 is SGHRS and CDR2 YFSETQ. CDR3 residues: CASSHDISSTDTQYF. CDR3 sequence (DNA): TGCGCCAGCAGCCACGACATCTCTAGCACAGATACGCAGTATTTT.

The genes are TRBV7-8 and TRBJ1-5; D is unclear. The CDR3 spans 12 residues. Trimming cost V 5 bases and J 6 bases, with 8 bases left between them. CDR1 is SGHVS, CDR2 FQNEAQ, per germline. The CDR3 DNA sequence: TGTGCCAGCAGCCCCCTCAGTCAGCCCCAGCATTTT. Its translation is CASSPLSQPQHF.

The V and J genes are TRBV19 and TRBJ2-7; 7 bases are a match to TRBD1. Germline trimming cut 3 bases from V and 4 bases from J; bases unmatched to any gene: 9. Germline CDR1 is LNHDA and CDR2 is SQIVND (reference sequence). The CDR3 length is 15 residues. The CDR3 DNA is TGTGCCAGTAGTATTTATCGAGGGGGCGCATACGAGCAGTACTTC. This codes for CASSIYRGGAYEQYF.

The DNA for the CDR3 is TGTGCCAGCATGACAGGGGGCTATGGCTACACCTTC. Its translation is CASMTGGYGYTF. The chain employs TRBV6-1 and TRBJ1-2; TRBD1 aligns across 9 bases. The germline CDR1 and CDR2 sequences are MNHNS and SASEGT. The length of the CDR3 is 12 residues. V was pared by 7 bases and J by 4 bases, with 1 base of the junction left unmatched.